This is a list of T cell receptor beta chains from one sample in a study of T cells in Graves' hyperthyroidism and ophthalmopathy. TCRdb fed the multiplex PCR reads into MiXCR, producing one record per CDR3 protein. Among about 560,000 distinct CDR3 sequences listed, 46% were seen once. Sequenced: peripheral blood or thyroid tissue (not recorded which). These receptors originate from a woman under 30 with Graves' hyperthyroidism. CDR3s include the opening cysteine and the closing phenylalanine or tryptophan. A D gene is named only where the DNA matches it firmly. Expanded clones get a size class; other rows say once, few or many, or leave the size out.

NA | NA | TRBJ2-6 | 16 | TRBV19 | TGTGCCAGTAGTATAGGGACAGAGGCTGGGGCCAACGTCCTGACTTTC | CASSIGTEAGANVLTF
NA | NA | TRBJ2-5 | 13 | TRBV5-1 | TGCGCCAGCAGCTTGGTTAGTTGGGAGACCCAGTGCTTC | CASSLVSWETQCF
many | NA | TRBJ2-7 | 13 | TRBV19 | TGTGCCAGTAGTATGGGGCTAGCGTACGAGCAGTACTTC | CASSMGLAYEQYF
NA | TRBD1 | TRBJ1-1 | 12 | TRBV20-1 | TGCAGTGCTAGAGATTCGGACAGGGAAGCTTTCTTT | CSARDSDREAFF
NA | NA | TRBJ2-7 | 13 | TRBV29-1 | TGCAGCGTTGTTCGGGGGAGCAAGTACGAGCAGTACTTC | CSVVRGSKYEQYF
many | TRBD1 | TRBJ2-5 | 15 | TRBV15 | TGTGCCACCGCGCGGGACAGGGGGTCGGGAGAGACCCAGTACTTC | CATARDRGSGETQYF
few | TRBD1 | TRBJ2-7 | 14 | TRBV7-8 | TGTGCCAGCAGCTTTTACAGGGGTCCCTACGAGCAGTACTTC | CASSFYRGPYEQYF
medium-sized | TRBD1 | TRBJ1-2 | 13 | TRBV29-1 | TGCAGCGTTGAAGATGGACAGGGCGGCGGCTACACCTTC | CSVEDGQGGGYTF
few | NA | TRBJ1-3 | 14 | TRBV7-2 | TGTGCCAGCAGCCGAGCTAACTCTGGAAACACCATATATTTT | CASSRANSGNTIYF
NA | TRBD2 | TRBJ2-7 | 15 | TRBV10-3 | TGTGCCAGCAGTTCTCTAGCGGGAGGGACCTACGAGCAGTACTTC | CASSSLAGGTYEQYF
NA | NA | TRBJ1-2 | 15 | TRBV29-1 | TGCAGCGTTGACCGTCTTGACAGCTATAACTATGGCTACACCTTC | CSVDRLDSYNYGYTF
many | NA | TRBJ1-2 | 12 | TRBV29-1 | TGCAGCGCGACCGGGACGGATTATGGCTACACCTTC | CSATGTDYGYTF
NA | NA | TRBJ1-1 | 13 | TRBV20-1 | TGCAGTGCTAGACGTGGGGCCAGCACTGAAGCTTTCTTT | CSARRGASTEAFF
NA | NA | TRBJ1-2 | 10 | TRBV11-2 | TGTGCCTCTGTGGGGGGTGGCTACACCTTC | CASVGGGYTF
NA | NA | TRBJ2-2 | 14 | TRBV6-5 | TGTGCCAGCAGTTACCTTTTGGGTCACGGGGAGCTGTTTTTT | CASSYLLGHGELFF
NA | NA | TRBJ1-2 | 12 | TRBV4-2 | TGTGCCAGCGGCCCCACAGGTGTAGGCTACACCTTC | CASGPTGVGYTF
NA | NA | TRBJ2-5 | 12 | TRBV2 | TGTGCCAGCAGCCCGGACTGGGAGACCCAGTACTTC | CASSPDWETQYF
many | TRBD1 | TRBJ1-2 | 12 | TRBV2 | TGTGCCAGCACGGGACAGGGGGGCGGCTACACCTTC | CASTGQGGGYTF
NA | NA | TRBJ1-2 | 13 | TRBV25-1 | TGTGCCAGCGTTGCGACAGTTAACTATGGCTACACCTTC | CASVATVNYGYTF
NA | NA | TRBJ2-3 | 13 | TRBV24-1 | TGTGCCACCAGTGTGGGCATCGGAGATACGCAGTATTTT | CATSVGIGDTQYF
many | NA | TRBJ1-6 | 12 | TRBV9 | TGTGCCAGCAGCGTAGACGGTAAACCCCTCCACTTT | CASSVDGKPLHF
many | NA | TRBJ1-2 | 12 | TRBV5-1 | TGCGCCAGCAGCTTGTTCGACTCCGGCTACACCTTC | CASSLFDSGYTF
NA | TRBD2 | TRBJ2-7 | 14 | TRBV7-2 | TGTGCCAGCAGCTTAGAGGGAGGGCTAAACGAGCAGTACTTC | CASSLEGGLNEQYF
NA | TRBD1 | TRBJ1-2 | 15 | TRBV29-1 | TGCAGCGTTTTGGGACCGGGACAGGGTCCGTTTGGCTACACCTTC | CSVLGPGQGPFGYTF
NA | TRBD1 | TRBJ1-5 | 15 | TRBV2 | TGTGCCAGCAGTGCGAGGGGGACAGGCCACCAGCCCCAGCATTTT | CASSARGTGHQPQHF
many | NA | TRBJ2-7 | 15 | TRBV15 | TGTGCCACCAGCAGAAGCCTCGGGCAGAGATACGAGCAGTACTTC | CATSRSLGQRYEQYF